This TCR beta chain was captured by sequencing in a study of metastatic and nonmetastatic thyroid tumors. The entire patient cohort was treatment-naive prior to thyroid surgery. TCRdb redid the clone calls on the PCR reads using MiXCR. The data show almost 70,000 clones, 14% seen once. CDR3 length: 18 residues. The V and J ends lost 5 bases and 0 bases, in that order; junction bases with no gene match: 4. Germline assignment: CDR1 MDHEN and CDR2 SYDVKM. This clone has at least ten counts. Its specificity is unknown. The same CDR3 also results from other DNA sequences found in this sample. Findings and caveats of the study: Benign nodules reportedly had significantly lower TCR beta diversity than malignant thyroid tumors in blood and tumor.

Material: blood. The genes are TRBV28 and TRBJ2-2; 15 bases agree with TRBD2. This receptor was obtained from a male donor with papillary thyroid cancer or a benign thyroid nodule (not recorded which). Some clones in this sample may be carry-over from other donors' samples. CDR3 sequence (DNA): TGTGCCAGCAGTCCTTGGACTAGCGGGGGGGCGAACACCGGGGAGCTGTTTTTT. Amino acid sequence: CASSPWTSGGANTGELFF.